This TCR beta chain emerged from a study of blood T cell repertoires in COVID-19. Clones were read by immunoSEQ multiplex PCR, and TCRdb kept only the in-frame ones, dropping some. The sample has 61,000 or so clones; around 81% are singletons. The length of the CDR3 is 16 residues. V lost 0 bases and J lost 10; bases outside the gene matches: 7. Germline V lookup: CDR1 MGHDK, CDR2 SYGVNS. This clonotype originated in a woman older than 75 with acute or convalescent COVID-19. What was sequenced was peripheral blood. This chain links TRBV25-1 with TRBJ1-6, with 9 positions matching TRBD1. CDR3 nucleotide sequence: TGTGCCAGCAGTGAATATCGGGGACAGGGATACTCACCCCTCCACTTT. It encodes CASSEYRGQGYSPLHF. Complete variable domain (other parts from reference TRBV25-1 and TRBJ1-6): EADIYQTPRYLVIGTGKKITLECSQTMGHDKMYWYQQDPGMELHLIHYSYGVNSTEKGDLSSESTVSRIRTEHFPLTLESARPSHTSQYLCASSEYRGQGYSPLHFGNGTRLTVT.